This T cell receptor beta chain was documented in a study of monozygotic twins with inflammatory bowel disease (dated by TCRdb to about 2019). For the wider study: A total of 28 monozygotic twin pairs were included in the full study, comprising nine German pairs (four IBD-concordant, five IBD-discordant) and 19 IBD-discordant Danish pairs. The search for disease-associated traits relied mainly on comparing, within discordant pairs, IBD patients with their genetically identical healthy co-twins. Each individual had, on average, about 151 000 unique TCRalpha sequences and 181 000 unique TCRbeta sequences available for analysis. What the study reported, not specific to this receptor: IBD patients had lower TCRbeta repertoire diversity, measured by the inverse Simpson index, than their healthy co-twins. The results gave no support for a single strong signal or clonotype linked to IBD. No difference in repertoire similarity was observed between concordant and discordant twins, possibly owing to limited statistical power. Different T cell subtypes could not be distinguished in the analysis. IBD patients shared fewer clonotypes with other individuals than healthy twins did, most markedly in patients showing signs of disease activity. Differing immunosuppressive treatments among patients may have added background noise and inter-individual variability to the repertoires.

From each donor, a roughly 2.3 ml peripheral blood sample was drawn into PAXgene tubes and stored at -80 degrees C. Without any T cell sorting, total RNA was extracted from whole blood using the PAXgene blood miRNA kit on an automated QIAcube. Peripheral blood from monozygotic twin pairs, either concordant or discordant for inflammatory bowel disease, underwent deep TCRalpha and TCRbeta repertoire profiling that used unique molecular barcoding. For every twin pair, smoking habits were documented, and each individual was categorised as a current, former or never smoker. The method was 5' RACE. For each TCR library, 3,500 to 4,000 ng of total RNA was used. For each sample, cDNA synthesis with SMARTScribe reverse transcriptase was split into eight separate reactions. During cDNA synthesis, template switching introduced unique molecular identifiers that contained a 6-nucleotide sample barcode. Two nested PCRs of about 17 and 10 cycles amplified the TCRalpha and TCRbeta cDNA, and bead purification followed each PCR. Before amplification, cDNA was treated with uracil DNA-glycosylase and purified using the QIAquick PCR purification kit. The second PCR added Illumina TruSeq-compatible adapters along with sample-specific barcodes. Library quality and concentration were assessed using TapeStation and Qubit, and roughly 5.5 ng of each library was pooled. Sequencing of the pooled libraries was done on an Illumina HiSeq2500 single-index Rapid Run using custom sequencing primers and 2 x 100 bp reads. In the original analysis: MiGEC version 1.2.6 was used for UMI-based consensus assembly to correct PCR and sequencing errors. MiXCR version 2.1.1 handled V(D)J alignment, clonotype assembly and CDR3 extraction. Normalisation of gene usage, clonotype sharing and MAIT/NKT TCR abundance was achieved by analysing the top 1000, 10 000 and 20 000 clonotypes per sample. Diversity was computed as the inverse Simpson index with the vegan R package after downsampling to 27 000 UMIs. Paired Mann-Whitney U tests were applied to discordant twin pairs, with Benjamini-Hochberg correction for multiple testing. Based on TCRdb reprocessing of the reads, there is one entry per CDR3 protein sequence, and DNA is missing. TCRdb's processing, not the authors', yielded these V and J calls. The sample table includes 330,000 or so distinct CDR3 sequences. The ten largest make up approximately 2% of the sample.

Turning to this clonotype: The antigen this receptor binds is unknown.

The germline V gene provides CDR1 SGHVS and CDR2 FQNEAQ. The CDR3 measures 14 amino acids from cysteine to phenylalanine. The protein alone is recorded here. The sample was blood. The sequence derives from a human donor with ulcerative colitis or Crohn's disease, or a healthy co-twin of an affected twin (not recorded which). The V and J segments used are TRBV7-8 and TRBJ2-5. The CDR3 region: CASSPRTVKETQYF.